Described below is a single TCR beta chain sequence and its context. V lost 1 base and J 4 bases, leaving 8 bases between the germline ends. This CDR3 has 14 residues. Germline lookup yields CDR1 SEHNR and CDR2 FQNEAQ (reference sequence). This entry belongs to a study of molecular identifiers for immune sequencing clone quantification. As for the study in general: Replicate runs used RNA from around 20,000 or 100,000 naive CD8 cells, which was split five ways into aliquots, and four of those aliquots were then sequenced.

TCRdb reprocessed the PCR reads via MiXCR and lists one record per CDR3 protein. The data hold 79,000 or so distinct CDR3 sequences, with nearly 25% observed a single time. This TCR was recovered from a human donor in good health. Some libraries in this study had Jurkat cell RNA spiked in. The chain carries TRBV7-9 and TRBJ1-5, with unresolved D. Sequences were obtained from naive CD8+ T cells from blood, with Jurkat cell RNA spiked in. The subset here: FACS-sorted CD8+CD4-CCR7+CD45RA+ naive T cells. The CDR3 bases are TGTGCCAGCAGCTTAGTGGGCCTAAATCAGCCCCAGCATTTT. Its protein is CASSLVGLNQPQHF.